The T cell receptor (beta chain) under discussion was sequenced for a study of T cells in Graves' hyperthyroidism and ophthalmopathy. CDR1 and CDR2 (germline): DFQATT, SNEGSKA (reference sequence). Trimming took off 3 bases at V and 7 bases at J, with 13 bases between the two ends. CDR3 length equals 14 residues. There are many counts of this clonotype. Its antigen is undetermined. Study conclusions and caveats: Ophthalmopathy was told apart from stable hyperthyroidism by a 13 V-J model.

Hyperthyroidism, newly diagnosed and lasting under 2 months, affected patients aged 18 to 65. Pregnant or lactating patients were excluded, as were those with uncontrolled infection or other autoimmune disease. PBMCs stemmed from around 9.3 ml fresh peripheral blood. Amplified TCR beta CDR3 regions derived from RNA transcripts. During a first-round RT-PCR of the TCR CDR3, the HTBI primer set was used. TCRdb re-analysed the multiplex PCR reads in MiXCR, keeping a single row per CDR3 protein. The sample contains around 450,000 distinct CDR3 sequences, more than 15% of which appear only once. The chain recombines TRBV20-1 with TRBJ1-6, with D perhaps matching TRBD1 (5 bases). The TCR sequence derives from a woman in her late teens or twenties with Graves' hyperthyroidism. Input material: blood. The chain's CDR3 is CSARTGTANSPLHF. CDR3 nucleotides: TGCAGTGCTAGGACCGGGACTGCCAATTCACCCCTCCACTTT.